The TCR beta chain under discussion was sequenced for a study of T-cell memory formation after mild COVID-19. Overall study results and limits: The finding that pre-infection memory included some responding clones suggested that cross-reactive memory joined.

V was trimmed by 2 bases and J by 2 bases, leaving 11 bases between them. This CDR3 is built from 15 residues. The germline gives CDR1 KGHSY, CDR2 FQNENV. It was 5'RACE with constant-segment primers that produced the TCR alpha and TCR beta cDNA libraries, which carried sample barcodes and UMIs. Using its own MiXCR run on the 5' RACE reads, TCRdb lists one record per CDR3 protein. The table includes some 600,000 distinct CDR3 sequences, 15% to 20% detected once. As regards this clonotype: Its cognate antigen is unknown.

Sequencing was done on a sample of PBMCs or a T cell subset sorted from them (not recorded which). The chain carries TRBV16 and TRBJ2-3; possible D gene TRBD1, 5 bases. The origin of this receptor is an adult woman who had mild COVID-19 (a few samples of this study predate the infection). Cell type and time point are not known. The CDR3, as DNA: TGTGCCAGCAGCCAACGGCAGGGCACCACAGATACGCAGTATTTT. This gives the protein CASSQRQGTTDTQYF.